This TCR beta chain came from a study of CD8+ T cells in alopecia areata. PBMCs served as the source from which CD4+ and CD8+ T cells were sorted. V lost 2 bases and J lost 7; bases outside the gene matches: 8. The CDR3 extends over 15 amino acids. From germline, CDR1 is GTSNPN and CDR2 SVGIG (reference sequence). Following extraction, RNA underwent reverse transcription to cDNA, which served as the sequencing template. Only in-frame clones appear in the TCRdb table, and some are missing; sequencing was by immunoSEQ multiplex PCR. The table records 150,000 to 200,000 clones, 59% of them present only once.

The input for sequencing was CD4+ T cells sorted from blood, taken at week 0. This receptor was identified in a human donor with alopecia areata. The chain has TRBV30 and TRBJ1-6; 7 nucleotides match TRBD1. The CDR3 spells CAWSSTGTVNSPLHF. The CDR3 bases are TGTGCCTGGAGTTCTACCGGGACAGTGAATTCACCCCTCCACTTT.